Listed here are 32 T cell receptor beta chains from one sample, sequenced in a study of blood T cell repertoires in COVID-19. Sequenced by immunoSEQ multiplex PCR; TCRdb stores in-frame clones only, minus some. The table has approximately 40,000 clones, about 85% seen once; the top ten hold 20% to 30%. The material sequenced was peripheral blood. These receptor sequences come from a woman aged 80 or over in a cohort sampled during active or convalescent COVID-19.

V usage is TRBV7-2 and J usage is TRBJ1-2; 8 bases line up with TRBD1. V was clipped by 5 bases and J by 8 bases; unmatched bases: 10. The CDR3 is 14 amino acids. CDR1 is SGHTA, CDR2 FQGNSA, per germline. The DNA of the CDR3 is TGTGCCAGCAGCACAGGCGCAGGGGGCCGCGGCTACACCTTC. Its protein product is CASSTGAGGRGYTF.

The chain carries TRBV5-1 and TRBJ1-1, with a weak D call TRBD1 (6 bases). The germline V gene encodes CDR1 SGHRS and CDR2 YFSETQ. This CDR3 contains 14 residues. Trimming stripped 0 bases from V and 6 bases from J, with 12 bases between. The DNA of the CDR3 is TGCGCCAGCAGCTTGGCACAGGGCTGGCCTGAAGCTTTCTTT. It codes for CASSLAQGWPEAFF.

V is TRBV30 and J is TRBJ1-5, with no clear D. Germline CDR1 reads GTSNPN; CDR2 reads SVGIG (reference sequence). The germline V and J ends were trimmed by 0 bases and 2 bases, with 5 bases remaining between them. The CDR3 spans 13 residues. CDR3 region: CAWSVRGNQPQHF. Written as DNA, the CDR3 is TGTGCCTGGAGTGTTCGGGGCAATCAGCCCCAGCATTTT.

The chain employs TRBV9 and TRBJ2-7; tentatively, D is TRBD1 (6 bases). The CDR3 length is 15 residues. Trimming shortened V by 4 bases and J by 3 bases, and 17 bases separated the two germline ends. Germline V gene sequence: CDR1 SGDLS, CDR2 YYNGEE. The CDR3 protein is CASSPGSGQFYEQYF. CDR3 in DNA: TGTGCCAGCAGCCCAGGCTCCGGACAGTTCTACGAGCAGTACTTC.

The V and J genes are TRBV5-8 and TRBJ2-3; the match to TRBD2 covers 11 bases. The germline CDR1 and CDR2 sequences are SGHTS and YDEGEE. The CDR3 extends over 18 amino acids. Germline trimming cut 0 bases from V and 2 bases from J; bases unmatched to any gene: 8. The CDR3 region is CASSLVASGGLITDTQYF. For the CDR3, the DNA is TGTGCCAGCAGCTTGGTGGCTAGCGGGGGGTTAATCACAGATACGCAGTATTTT. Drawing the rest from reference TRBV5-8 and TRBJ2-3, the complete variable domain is EAGVTQSPTHLIKTRGQQATLRCSPISGHTSVYWYQQALGLGLQFLLWYDEGEERNRGNFPPRFSGRQFPNYSSELNVNALELEDSALYLCASSLVASGGLITDTQYFGPGTRLTVL.

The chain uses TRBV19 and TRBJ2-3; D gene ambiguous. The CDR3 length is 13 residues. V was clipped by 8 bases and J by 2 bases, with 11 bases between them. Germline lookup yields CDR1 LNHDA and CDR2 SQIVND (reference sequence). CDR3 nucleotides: TGTGCCAGTGCTACCTATTCCACAGATACGCAGTATTTT. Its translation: CASATYSTDTQYF.

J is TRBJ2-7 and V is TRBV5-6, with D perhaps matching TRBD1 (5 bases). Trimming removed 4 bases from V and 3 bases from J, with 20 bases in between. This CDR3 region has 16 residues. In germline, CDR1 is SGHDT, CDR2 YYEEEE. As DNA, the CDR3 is TGTGCCAGCAGCAGGGGATCGTCCTCCCTCTACTACGAGCAGTACTTC. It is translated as CASSRGSSSLYYEQYF.

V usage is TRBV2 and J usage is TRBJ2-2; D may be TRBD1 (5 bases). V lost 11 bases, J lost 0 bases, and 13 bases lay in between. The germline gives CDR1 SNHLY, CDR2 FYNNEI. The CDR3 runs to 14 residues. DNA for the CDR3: TGTGCCGCAAGACAGACAACGAACACCGGGGAGCTGTTTTTT. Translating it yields CAARQTTNTGELFF.

This CDR3 reads CASSKGATGVYMGTEAFF. The DNA of the CDR3 is TGTGCCAGCAGCAAAGGGGCGACAGGGGTGTATATGGGAACTGAAGCTTTCTTT. The chain joins TRBV21-1 to TRBJ1-1; the table's D call of TRBD1 was not tested on the DNA. TRBV21-1 is a pseudogene. The CDR3 length is 18 residues.

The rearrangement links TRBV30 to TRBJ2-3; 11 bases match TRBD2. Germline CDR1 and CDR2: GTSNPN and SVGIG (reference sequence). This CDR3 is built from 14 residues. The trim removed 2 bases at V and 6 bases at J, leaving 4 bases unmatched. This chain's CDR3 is CAWSRSGGGDTQYF. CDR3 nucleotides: TGTGCCTGGAGTCGTAGCGGGGGGGGTGATACGCAGTATTTT. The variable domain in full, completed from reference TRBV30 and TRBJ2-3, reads SQTIHQWPATLVQPVGSPLSLECTVEGTSNPNLYWYRQAAGRGLQLLFYSVGIGQISSEVPQNLSASRPQDRQFILSSKKLLLSDSGFYLCAWSRSGGGDTQYFGPGTRLTVL.

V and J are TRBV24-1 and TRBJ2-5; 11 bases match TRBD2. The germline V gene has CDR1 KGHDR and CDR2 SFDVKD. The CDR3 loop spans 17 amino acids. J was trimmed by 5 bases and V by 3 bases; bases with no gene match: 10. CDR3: CATSDPLAGGNLETQYF. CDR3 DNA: TGTGCCACCAGTGATCCCTTAGCGGGAGGGAACCTGGAGACCCAGTACTTC.

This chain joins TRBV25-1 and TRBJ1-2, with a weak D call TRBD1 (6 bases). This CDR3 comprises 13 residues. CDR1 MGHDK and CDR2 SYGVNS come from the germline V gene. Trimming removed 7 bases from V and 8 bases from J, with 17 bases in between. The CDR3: CASTLAGEYGYTF. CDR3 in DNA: TGTGCCAGCACCCTAGCAGGGGAATACGGCTACACCTTC.

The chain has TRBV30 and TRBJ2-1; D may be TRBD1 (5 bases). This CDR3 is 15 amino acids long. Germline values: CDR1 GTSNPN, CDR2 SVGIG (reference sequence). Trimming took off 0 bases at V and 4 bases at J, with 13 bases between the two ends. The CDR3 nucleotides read TGTGCCTGGAGTGTCTTCCAGGGTTTGTACAATGAGCAGTTCTTC. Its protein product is CAWSVFQGLYNEQFF.

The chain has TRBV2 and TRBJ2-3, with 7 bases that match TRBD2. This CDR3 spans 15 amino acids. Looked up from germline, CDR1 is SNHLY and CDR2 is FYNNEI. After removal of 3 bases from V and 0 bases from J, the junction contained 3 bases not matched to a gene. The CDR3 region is CASSEGLPSTDTQYF. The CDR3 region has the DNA TGTGCCAGCAGTGAGGGACTACCCAGCACAGATACGCAGTATTTT.

In DNA, the CDR3 is TGTGCCAGCAGCTTGGCCGGCAGGGAACGTGAGCAGTACTTC. It specifies CASSLAGREREQYF. The rearrangement uses TRBV7-2 and TRBJ2-7; TRBD1 is a possible D gene (5 bases). This CDR3 has 14 residues. Germline-derived CDR1 and CDR2 are SGHTA and FQGNSA. Trimming removed 3 bases from V and 7 bases from J, with 16 bases in between.

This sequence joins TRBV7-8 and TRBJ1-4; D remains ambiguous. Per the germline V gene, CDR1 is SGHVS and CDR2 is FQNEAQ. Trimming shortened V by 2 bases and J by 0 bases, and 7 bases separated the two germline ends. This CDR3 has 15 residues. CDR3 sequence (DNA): TGTGCCAGCAGCTTAAGCGCTACAACTAATGAAAAACTGTTTTTT. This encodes CASSLSATTNEKLFF.

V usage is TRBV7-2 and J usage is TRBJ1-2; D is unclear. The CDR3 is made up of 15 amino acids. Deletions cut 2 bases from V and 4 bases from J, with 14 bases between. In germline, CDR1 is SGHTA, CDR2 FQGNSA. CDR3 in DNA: TGTGCCAGCAGCTTAAGTCCGGACGGGATCTATGGCTACACCTTC. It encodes CASSLSPDGIYGYTF.

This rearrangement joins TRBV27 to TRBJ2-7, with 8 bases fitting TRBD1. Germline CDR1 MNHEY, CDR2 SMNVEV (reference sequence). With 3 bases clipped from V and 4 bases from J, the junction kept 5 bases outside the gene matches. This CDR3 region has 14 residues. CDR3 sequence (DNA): TGTGCCAGCAGTTTTCGGACAGGGCAATACGAGCAGTACTTC. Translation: CASSFRTGQYEQYF.

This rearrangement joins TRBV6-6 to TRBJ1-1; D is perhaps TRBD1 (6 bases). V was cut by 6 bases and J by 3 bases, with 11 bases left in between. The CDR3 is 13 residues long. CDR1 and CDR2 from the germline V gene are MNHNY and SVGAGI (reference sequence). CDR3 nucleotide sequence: TGTGCCAGCAGGCCACAGGGATACACTGAAGCTTTCTTT. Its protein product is CASRPQGYTEAFF.

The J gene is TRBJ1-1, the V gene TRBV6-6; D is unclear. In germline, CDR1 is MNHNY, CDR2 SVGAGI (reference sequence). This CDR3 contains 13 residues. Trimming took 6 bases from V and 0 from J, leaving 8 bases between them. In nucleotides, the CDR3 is TGTGCCAGCAGACAGAGCTTGAACACTGAAGCTTTCTTT. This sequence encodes CASRQSLNTEAFF.

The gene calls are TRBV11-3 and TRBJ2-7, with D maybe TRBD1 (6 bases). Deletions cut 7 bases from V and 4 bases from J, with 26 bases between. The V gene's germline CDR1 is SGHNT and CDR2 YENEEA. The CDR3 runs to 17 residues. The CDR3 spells CASTLGGSSRLQYEQYF. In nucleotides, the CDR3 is TGTGCCAGCACCCTAGGGGGATCGAGCCGCCTTCAGTACGAGCAGTACTTC. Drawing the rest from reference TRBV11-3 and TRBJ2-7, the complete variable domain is EAGVVQSPRYKIIEKKQPVAFWCNPISGHNTLYWYLQNLGQGPELLIRYENEEAVDDSQLPKDRFSAERLKGVDSTLKIQPAELGDSAVYLCASTLGGSSRLQYEQYFGPGTRLTVT.

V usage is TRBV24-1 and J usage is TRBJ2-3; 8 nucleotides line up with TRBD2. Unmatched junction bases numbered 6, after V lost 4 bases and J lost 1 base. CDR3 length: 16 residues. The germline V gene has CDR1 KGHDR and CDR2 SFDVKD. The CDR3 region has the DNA TGTGCCACCAGTGACCCCGAAGCGGGGGGCACAGATACGCAGTATTTT. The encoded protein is CATSDPEAGGTDTQYF.

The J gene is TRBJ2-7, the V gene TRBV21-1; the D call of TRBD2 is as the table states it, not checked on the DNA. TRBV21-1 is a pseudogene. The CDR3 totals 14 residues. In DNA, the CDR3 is TGTGCCAGCGGGAGGCCCCTTACCCCCCACGAGCAGTACTTC. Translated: CASGRPLTPHEQYF.

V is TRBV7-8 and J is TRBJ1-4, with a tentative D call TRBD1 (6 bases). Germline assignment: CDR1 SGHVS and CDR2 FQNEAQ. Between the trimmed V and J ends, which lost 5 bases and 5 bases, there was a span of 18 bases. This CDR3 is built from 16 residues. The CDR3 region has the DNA TGTGCCAGCAGCGATAGCCGGGGGGCTATGAATGAAAAACTGTTTTTT. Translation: CASSDSRGAMNEKLFF.

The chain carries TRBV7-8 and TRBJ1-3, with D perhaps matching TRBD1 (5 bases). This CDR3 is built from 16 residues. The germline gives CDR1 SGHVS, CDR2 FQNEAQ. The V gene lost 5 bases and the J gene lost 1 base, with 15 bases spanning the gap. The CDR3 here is CASSGLGQASGNTIYF. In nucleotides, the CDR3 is TGTGCCAGCAGCGGGTTGGGGCAGGCGTCTGGAAACACCATATATTTT.

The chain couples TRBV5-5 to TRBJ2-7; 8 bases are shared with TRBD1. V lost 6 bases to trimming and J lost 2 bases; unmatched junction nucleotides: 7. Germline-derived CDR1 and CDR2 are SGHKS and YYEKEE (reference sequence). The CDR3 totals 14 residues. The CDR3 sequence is CASNPGTGTYEQYF. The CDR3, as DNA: TGTGCCAGCAACCCCGGGACAGGTACCTACGAGCAGTACTTC.

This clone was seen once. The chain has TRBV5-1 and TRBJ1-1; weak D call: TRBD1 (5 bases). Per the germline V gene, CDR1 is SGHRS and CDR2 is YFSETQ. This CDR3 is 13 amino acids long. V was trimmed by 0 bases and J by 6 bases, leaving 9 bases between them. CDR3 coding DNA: TGCGCCAGCAGCTTGGCCTGGGGCGCTGAAGCTTTCTTT. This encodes CASSLAWGAEAFF.

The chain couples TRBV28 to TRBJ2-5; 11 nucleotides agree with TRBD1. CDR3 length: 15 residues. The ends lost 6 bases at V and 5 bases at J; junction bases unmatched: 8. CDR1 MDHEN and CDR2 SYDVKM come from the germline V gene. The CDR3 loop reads CASSLGQGGLETQYF. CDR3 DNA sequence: TGTGCCAGCAGCTTGGGACAGGGGGGTTTGGAGACCCAGTACTTC.

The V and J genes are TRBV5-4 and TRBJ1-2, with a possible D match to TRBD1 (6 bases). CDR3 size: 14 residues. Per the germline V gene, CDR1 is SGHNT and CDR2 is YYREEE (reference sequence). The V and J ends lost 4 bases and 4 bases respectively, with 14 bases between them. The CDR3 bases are TGTGCCAGCAGCCCCCGGGACACCACCTATGGCTACACCTTC. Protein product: CASSPRDTTYGYTF.

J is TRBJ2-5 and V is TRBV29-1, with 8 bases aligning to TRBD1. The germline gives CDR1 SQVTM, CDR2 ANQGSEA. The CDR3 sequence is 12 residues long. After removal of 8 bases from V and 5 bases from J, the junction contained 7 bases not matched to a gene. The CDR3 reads CSSLTGEETQYF. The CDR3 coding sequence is TGCAGCTCCCTGACAGGGGAGGAGACCCAGTACTTC.

The CDR3 region is CASSLDGGGLSEQFF. The CDR3 DNA is TGTGCCAGCAGCTTGGATGGGGGGGGGTTGAGTGAGCAGTTCTTC. The chain is built from TRBV5-4 and TRBJ2-1; 7 nucleotides line up with TRBD2. The CDR3 is made up of 15 amino acids. Germline V CDR1 and CDR2: SGHNT, YYREEE (reference sequence). V trimming: 0 bases; J trimming: 9 bases; junction bases outside the gene matches: 9.

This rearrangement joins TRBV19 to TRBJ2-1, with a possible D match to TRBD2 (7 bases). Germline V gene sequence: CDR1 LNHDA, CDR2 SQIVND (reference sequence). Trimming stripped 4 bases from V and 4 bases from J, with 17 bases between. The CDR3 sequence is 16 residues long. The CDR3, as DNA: TGTGCCAGTAGTACCGCCCGGGGGGCCGGTTACAATGAGCAGTTCTTC. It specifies CASSTARGAGYNEQFF.